This T cell receptor (beta chain) was profiled in a study of T cell repertoires in cytomegalovirus infection. Study details: Indications came from public TCR beta signatures; they pointed to CMV infection and to a matching HLA type.

From the reads, TCRdb called clonotypes with MiXCR, one entry per CDR3 protein. The table lists 150,000 to 200,000 distinct CDR3 sequences, over 13% of them singletons. Points on this clonotype: Its antigen is currently unknown.

CDR1 and CDR2 from the germline V gene are LNHNV and YYDKDF (reference sequence). The CDR3 is 17 amino acids. Trimming removed 0 bases from V and 0 bases from J; junction bases left unmatched: 7. Study findings and constraints: The ex vivo response was dominated by HLA-C-restricted CMV-specific TCR beta clonotypes. CMV carriers with the relevant HLA were identified by cumulative public TCR beta family frequency.

The TCR was taken from a human donor in good health (CMV status not recorded). Some clones in this sample may be carry-over from other donors' samples. The J gene is TRBJ1-1, the V gene TRBV15; 7 positions match TRBD1. The sample taken for sequencing was PBMCs. Here the CDR3 reads CATSRELTGQMNTEAFF. DNA of the CDR3: TGTGCCACCAGCAGAGAGCTTACGGGACAGATGAACACTGAAGCTTTCTTT.